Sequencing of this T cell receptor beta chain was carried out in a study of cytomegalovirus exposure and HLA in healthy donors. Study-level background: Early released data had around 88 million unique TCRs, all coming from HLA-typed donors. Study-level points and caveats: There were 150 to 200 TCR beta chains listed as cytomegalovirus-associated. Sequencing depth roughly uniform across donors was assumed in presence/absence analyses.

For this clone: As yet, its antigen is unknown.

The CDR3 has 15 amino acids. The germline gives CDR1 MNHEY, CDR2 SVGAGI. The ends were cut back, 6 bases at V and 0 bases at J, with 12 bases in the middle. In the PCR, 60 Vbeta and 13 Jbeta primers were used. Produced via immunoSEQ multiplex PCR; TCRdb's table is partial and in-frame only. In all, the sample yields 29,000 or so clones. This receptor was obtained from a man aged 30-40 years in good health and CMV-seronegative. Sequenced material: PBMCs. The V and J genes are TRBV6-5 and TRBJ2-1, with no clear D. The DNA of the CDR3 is TGTGCCAGCAGCCACGACTTTAGCTCCTACAATGAGCAGTTCTTC. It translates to CASSHDFSSYNEQFF.